The 9 T cell receptor beta chains below were found in one sample sequenced in a study of a mutant IDH1 vaccine in newly diagnosed glioma. Generated by immunoSEQ multiplex PCR, the TCRdb table keeps only in-frame clones and is missing some. The sample has approximately 24,000 clones; 65% to 85% are singletons. No antigen has been identified for these receptors. Time point reported: week 11, during vaccination. In every dose of vaccine, 300 ug of mutant IDH1 20-mer peptide was given alongside topical imiquimod. The specimen was PBMCs, collected from a glioma patient whose treatment included an IDH1 peptide vaccine. These receptors originate from a woman between 18 and 29 years old with glioma.

The rearrangement joins TRBV6-5 to TRBJ2-7, with D possibly TRBD2 on 5 matching bases. Germline V gives CDR1 MNHEY, CDR2 SVGAGI. CDR3 size: 14 residues. Between the trimmed V and J ends, which lost 6 bases and 5 bases, there was a span of 17 bases. CDR3 sequence reads: CASSRGGIGHEQYF. CDR3 nucleotide sequence: TGTGCCAGCAGCCGAGGAGGTATCGGCCACGAGCAGTACTTC.

The chain joins TRBV27 to TRBJ1-2; 7 bases are a match to TRBD1. The V and J ends lost 3 bases and 0 bases, in that order; junction bases with no gene match: 16. Germline loops: CDR1 MNHEY, CDR2 SMNVEV (reference sequence). The CDR3 totals 19 residues. DNA for the CDR3: TGTGCCAGCAGTTTCTACAACCCAGGGACAGATCCAACTAACTATGGCTACACCTTC. Translating it yields CASSFYNPGTDPTNYGYTF.

This clone was seen more than once but under ten times. The V call is TRBV7-6, the J call TRBJ2-2; D is undetermined. The ends were cut back, 6 bases at V and 6 bases at J, with 17 bases in the middle. Per germline, CDR1 SGHVS and CDR2 FNYEAQ. The CDR3 runs 15 residues. DNA of the CDR3: TGTGCCAGCAGTCCCGTCGGCCTAGGTCCCGGGGAGCTGTTTTTT. Its translation: CASSPVGLGPGELFF.

The V and J genes are TRBV4-2 and TRBJ2-5; 16 bases agree with TRBD2. The CDR3 spans 19 residues. V shed 0 bases, J shed 5 bases, and the junction held 9 bases outside the gene matches. CDR1 LGHNA and CDR2 YNFKEQ come from the germline V gene. CDR3 amino acids: CASSQEAGTSGGARETQYF. CDR3 sequence (DNA): TGTGCCAGCAGCCAAGAAGCGGGGACTAGCGGGGGGGCCCGTGAGACCCAGTACTTC.

V is TRBV5-1 and J is TRBJ2-5; the D gene could be TRBD1 or TRBD2 (5 bases each). V dropped 2 bases and J dropped 3 bases, with 11 bases sitting between them. From germline, CDR1 is SGHRS and CDR2 YFSETQ. This CDR3 spans 14 amino acids. The CDR3 protein is CASSFGASKETQYF. The CDR3 region has the DNA TGCGCCAGCAGCTTCGGGGCGTCCAAAGAGACCCAGTACTTC. Based on the CDR3 plus reference TRBV5-1 and TRBJ2-5, the full variable domain is KAGVTQTPRYLIKTRGQQVTLSCSPISGHRSVSWYQQTPGQGLQFLFEYFSETQRNKGNFPGRFSGRQFSNSRSEMNVSTLELGDSALYLCASSFGASKETQYFGPGTRLLVL.

The gene calls are TRBV7-2 and TRBJ2-7; 8 positions agree with TRBD2. The CDR3 is made up of 17 amino acids. J gave up 3 bases and V 6 bases, and 16 bases lay outside the gene matches. The germline CDR1 and CDR2 sequences are SGHTA and FQGNSA. The CDR3 region has the DNA TGTGCCAGCAGTTCTAGAGTACTAGCGGATTTTGTCTACGAGCAGTACTTC. Translated: CASSSRVLADFVYEQYF. Full variable domain (remainder filled in from reference TRBV7-2 and TRBJ2-7): GAGVSQSPSNKVTEKGKDVELRCDPISGHTALYWYRQSLGQGLEFLIYFQGNSAPDKSGLPSDRFSAERTGGSVSTLTIQRTQQEDSAVYLCASSSRVLADFVYEQYFGPGTRLTVT.

The V gene is TRBV28, the J gene TRBJ2-7, with D possibly being TRBD1 (6 bases). The CDR3 is 14 amino acids. Trimming pared 3 bases from V and 3 bases from J, leaving 12 bases between. Per germline, CDR1 MDHEN and CDR2 SYDVKM. The CDR3: CASSFRGRGYEQYF. The CDR3, as DNA: TGTGCCAGCAGTTTTAGGGGCAGGGGCTACGAGCAGTACTTC.

The chain joins TRBV7-6 to TRBJ2-7; no reliable D call. Germline V gene lookup returns CDR1 SGHVS and CDR2 FNYEAQ. Trimming left V 5 bases short and J 3 bases short, with 11 bases between. The CDR3 runs 13 residues. The CDR3 DNA reads as TGTGCCAGCAGCACCGGCAGAAACTACGAGCAGTACTTC. Its translation is CASSTGRNYEQYF.

The V gene is TRBV27, the J gene TRBJ1-2, with D unresolved. Germline V gene lookup returns CDR1 MNHEY and CDR2 SMNVEV (reference sequence). This CDR3 has 15 amino acids. Between the trimmed V and J ends, which lost 1 base and 8 bases, there was a span of 17 bases. As DNA, the CDR3 is TGTGCCAGCAGTTTATTTCCATCCGTTACGGGAGGCTACACCTTC. Its translation: CASSLFPSVTGGYTF.